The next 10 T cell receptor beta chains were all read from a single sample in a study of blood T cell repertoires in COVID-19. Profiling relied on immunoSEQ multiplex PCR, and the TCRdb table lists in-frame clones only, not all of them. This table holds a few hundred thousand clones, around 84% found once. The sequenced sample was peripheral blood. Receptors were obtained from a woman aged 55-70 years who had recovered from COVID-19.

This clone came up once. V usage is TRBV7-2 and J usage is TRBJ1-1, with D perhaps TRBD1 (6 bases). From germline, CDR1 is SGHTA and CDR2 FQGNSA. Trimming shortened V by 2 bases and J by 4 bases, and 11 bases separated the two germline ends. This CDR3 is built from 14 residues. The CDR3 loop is CASSLYRVVTEAFF. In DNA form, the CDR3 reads TGTGCCAGCAGCTTATACAGGGTTGTCACTGAAGCTTTCTTT.

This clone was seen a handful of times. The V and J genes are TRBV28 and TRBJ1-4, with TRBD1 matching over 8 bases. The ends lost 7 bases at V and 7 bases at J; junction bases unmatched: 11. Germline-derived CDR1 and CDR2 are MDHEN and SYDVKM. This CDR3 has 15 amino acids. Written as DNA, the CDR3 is TGTGCCAGCACCTCAGGGGGCGGGTTCGCTGAAAAACTGTTTTTT. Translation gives CASTSGGGFAEKLFF.

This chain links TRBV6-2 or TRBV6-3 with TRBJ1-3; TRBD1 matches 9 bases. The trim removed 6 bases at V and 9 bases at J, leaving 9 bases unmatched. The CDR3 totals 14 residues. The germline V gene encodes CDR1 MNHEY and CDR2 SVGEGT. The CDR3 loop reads CASSIGTGIPTIYF. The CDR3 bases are TGTGCCAGCAGCATCGGGACAGGGATTCCCACCATATATTTT.

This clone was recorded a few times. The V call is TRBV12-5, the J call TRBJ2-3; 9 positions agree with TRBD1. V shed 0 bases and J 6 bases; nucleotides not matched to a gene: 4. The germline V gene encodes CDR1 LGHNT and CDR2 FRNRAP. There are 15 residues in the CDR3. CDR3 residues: CASGLVTGGMDTQYF. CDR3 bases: TGTGCTAGTGGTTTGGTAACAGGGGGCATGGATACGCAGTATTTT.

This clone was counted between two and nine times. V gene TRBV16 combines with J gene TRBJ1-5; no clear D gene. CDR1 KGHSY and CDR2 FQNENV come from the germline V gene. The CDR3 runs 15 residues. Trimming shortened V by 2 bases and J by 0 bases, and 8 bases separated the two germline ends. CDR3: CASSQRVPSNQPQHF. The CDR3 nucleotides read TGTGCCAGCAGCCAACGGGTACCTAGCAATCAGCCCCAGCATTTT.

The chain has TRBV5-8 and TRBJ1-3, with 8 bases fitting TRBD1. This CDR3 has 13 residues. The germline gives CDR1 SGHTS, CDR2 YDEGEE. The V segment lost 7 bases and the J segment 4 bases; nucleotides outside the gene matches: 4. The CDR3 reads CASRQGYGNTIYF. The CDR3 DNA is TGTGCCAGCCGACAGGGGTACGGAAACACCATATATTTT. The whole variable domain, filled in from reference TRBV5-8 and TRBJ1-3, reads EAGVTQSPTHLIKTRGQQATLRCSPISGHTSVYWYQQALGLGLQFLLWYDEGEERNRGNFPPRFSGRQFPNYSSELNVNALELEDSALYLCASRQGYGNTIYFGEGSWLTVV.

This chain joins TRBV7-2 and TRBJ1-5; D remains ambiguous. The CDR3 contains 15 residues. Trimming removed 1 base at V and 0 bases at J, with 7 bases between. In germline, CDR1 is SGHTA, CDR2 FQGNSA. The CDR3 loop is CASSLGLYSNQPQHF. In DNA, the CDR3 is TGTGCCAGCAGCTTAGGTCTCTATAGCAATCAGCCCCAGCATTTT.

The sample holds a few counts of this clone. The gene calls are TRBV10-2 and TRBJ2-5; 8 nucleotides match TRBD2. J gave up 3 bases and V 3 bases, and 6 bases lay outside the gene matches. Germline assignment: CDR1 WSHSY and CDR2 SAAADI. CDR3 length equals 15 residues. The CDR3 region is CASSDQRGPEETQYF. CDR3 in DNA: TGCGCCAGCAGTGACCAGCGGGGGCCCGAAGAGACCCAGTACTTC.

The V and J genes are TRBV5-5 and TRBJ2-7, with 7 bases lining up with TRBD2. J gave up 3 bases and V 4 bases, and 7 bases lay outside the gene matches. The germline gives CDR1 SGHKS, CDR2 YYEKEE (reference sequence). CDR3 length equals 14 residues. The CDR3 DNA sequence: TGTGCCAGCAGCCCGGTCGGGGGGAGCTACGAGCAGTACTTC. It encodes CASSPVGGSYEQYF.

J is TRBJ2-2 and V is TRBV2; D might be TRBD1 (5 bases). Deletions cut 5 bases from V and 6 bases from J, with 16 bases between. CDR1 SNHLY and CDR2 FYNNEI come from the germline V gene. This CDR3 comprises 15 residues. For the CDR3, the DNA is TGTGCCAGCAGTTTGACAGACAATTGGGCCGGGGAGCTGTTTTTT. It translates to CASSLTDNWAGELFF. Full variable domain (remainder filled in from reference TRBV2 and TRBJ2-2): EPEVTQTPSHQVTQMGQEVILRCVPISNHLYFYWYRQILGQKVEFLVSFYNNEISEKSEIFDDQFSVERPDGSNFTLKIRSTKLEDSAMYFCASSLTDNWAGELFFGEGSRLTVL.